This T cell receptor beta chain stems from a study of blood T cell repertoires in COVID-19. Study overall: The United States, Italy and Spain supplied acute and convalescent COVID-19 samples.

The CDR3 runs 16 residues. Germline V CDR1 and CDR2: SQVTM, ANQGSEA. Trimming took 8 bases from V and 5 from J, leaving 24 bases between them. TCRdb's copy holds only in-frame clones and misses some; the assay was immunoSEQ multiplex PCR. The table has roughly 91,000 clones, around four fifths seen once. This clonotype was obtained from a man aged 65 to 79 with acute or convalescent COVID-19. The material sequenced was peripheral blood. The chain uses TRBV29-1 and TRBJ1-4, with D unclear. This CDR3 reads CSPSPRLSSNNEKLFF. CDR3 nucleotides: TGCAGCCCCTCCCCTAGGTTATCGTCGAACAATGAAAAACTGTTTTTT.